Following are 14 T cell receptor beta chains from one sample sequenced in a study of shared clonotypes between healthy human individuals. Measured with immunoSEQ multiplex PCR; TCRdb has only the in-frame clones, and not every one. The table includes 450,000 to 650,000 clones, about 80% detected once. Material: PBMCs. The receptors derive from a woman between 35 and 50 years old in good health. Some clones in this sample may be carry-over from other donors' samples.

V gene TRBV11-2 combines with J gene TRBJ2-5, with D tentatively TRBD2 (5 bases). CDR1 SGHAT and CDR2 FQNNGV come from the germline V gene. Between the trimmed V and J ends, which lost 5 bases and 5 bases, there was a span of 18 bases. The CDR3 is 15 residues long. The CDR3 DNA follows: TGTGCCAGCAGCCCACTAGGTACGATGGGGGAGACCCAGTACTTC. It translates to CASSPLGTMGETQYF.

This chain links TRBV5-6 with TRBJ2-7; 9 positions agree with TRBD1. With 4 bases clipped from V and 5 bases from J, the junction kept 4 bases outside the gene matches. Per germline, CDR1 SGHDT and CDR2 YYEEEE. The CDR3 totals 13 residues. The CDR3 loop reads CASSGTGLHEQYF. CDR3 nucleotides: TGTGCCAGCAGCGGGACAGGGTTGCACGAGCAGTACTTC.

This clone was picked up one time. The gene calls are TRBV19 and TRBJ1-1; unclear D gene. Trimming took 1 base from V and 2 from J, leaving 14 bases between them. The CDR3 is 16 residues long. CDR1 and CDR2 (germline): LNHDA, SQIVND (reference sequence). CDR3 nucleotide sequence: TGTGCCAGTAGTATAGTGGCCGCGTCCGGAAACACTGAAGCTTTCTTT. Translated, it gives CASSIVAASGNTEAFF.

This chain uses TRBV29-1 with TRBJ2-7; no firm D call. Germline V CDR1 and CDR2: SQVTM, ANQGSEA. The CDR3 sequence is 12 residues long. V was cut by 0 bases and J by 6 bases, with 9 bases left in between. CDR3 sequence: CSVEEGSGEQYF. In DNA, the CDR3 is TGCAGCGTTGAAGAAGGGTCGGGCGAGCAGTACTTC.

The gene calls are TRBV29-1 and TRBJ1-2; D is uncertain. V was cut by 4 bases and J by 8 bases, with 11 bases left in between. From germline, CDR1 is SQVTM and CDR2 ANQGSEA. CDR3 length: 11 amino acids. In DNA, the CDR3 is TGCAGCGTTGCCGGGGTACGGGGCTACACCTTC. It translates to CSVAGVRGYTF. The variable domain in full, with the rest retrieved from reference TRBV29-1 and TRBJ1-2, is SAVISQKPSRDICQRGTSLTIQCQVDSQVTMMFWYRQQPGQSLTLIATANQGSEATYESGFVIDKFPISRPNLTFSTLTVSNMSPEDSSIYLCSVAGVRGYTFGSGTRLTVV.

J is TRBJ2-5 and V is TRBV5-1; 8 bases line up with TRBD2. V trimming: 3 bases; J trimming: 3 bases; junction bases outside the gene matches: 7. The CDR3 extends over 15 amino acids. The germline V gene encodes CDR1 SGHRS and CDR2 YFSETQ. The CDR3 nucleotides read TGCGCCAGCAGCTCCCTTTCACTAGCGGAAGAGACCCAGTACTTC. It is translated as CASSSLSLAEETQYF.

For the CDR3, the DNA is TGCGCCAGCAGTCGGGACGGTAGGCGGGAGTATTTT. Translating it yields CASSRDGRREYF. The chain links TRBV5-1 to TRBJ2-3, with D possibly being TRBD1 or TRBD2 (5 bases each). Per the germline V gene, CDR1 is SGHRS and CDR2 is YFSETQ. Deletions cut 5 bases from V and 13 bases from J, with 17 bases between. This CDR3 has 12 amino acids.

The genes are TRBV6-4 and TRBJ2-3; maybe TRBD2 (5 bases). V lost 0 bases to trimming and J lost 5 bases, with 9 bases between them. Germline-derived CDR1 and CDR2 are MRHNA and SNTAGT. The CDR3 sequence is 14 residues long. CDR3 DNA sequence: TGTGCCAGCAGTGACTCGGGTGAGGGAGATACGCAGTATTTT. Translation: CASSDSGEGDTQYF.

This chain uses TRBV7-2 with TRBJ2-7, with 9 bases fitting TRBD1. J was trimmed by 3 bases and V by 6 bases; bases with no gene match: 6. There are 14 residues in the CDR3. Germline lookup yields CDR1 SGHTA and CDR2 FQGNSA. The CDR3 spells CASRSPGQGYEQYF. For the CDR3, the DNA is TGTGCCAGCAGGTCTCCGGGACAGGGCTACGAGCAGTACTTC.

The V and J genes are TRBV18 and TRBJ2-7, with no clear D. Germline CDR1 KGHSH, CDR2 LQKENI. The V end was cut by 10 bases, the J end by 2 bases, with 12 bases between. There are 12 residues in the CDR3. The CDR3, as DNA: TGTGCCACCTCGAGTGGGGCCTACGAGCAGTACTTC. Translated: CATSSGAYEQYF.

Only one count was recorded for this clone. The chain employs TRBV6-4 and TRBJ2-1, with TRBD2 matching over 10 bases. The CDR3 totals 13 residues. Germline V gene sequence: CDR1 MRHNA, CDR2 SNTAGT. J was trimmed by 9 bases and V by 8 bases; bases with no gene match: 7. Here the CDR3 reads CASGPGLAFEQFF. The CDR3 DNA follows: TGTGCCAGCGGCCCGGGACTAGCGTTTGAGCAGTTCTTC.

As for this clone: Since a far larger clone is one base different, this is likely a read error. The chain carries TRBV11-3 and TRBJ2-5; 7 bases fit TRBD1. The CDR3 runs to 14 residues. CDR1 and CDR2 from the germline V gene are SGHNT and YENEEA. The CDR3 here is CAGSPGTAEGTQYF. The CDR3 DNA sequence: TGTGCCGGCAGCCCCGGGACAGCTGAGGGGACCCAGTACTTC.

The gene calls are TRBV15 and TRBJ2-1; possibly TRBD2 for D (5 bases). Germline V gene data show CDR1 as LNHNV and CDR2 as YYDKDF (reference sequence). The CDR3 covers 15 residues. The V and J ends lost 2 bases and 4 bases respectively, with 12 bases between them. CDR3 protein: CATSRQTRGYNEQFF. For the CDR3, the DNA is TGTGCCACCAGCAGACAAACCCGGGGATACAATGAGCAGTTCTTC. The full variable domain, with the rest looked up from reference TRBV15 and TRBJ2-1, is DAMVIQNPRYQVTQFGKPVTLSCSQTLNHNVMYWYQQKSSQAPKLLFHYYDKDFNNEADTPDNFQSRRPNTSFCFLDIRSPGLGDTAMYLCATSRQTRGYNEQFFGPGTRLTVL.

This clone was found a few times. J is TRBJ1-2 and V is TRBV18; D is possibly TRBD1 (5 bases). Between the trimmed V and J ends, which lost 4 bases and 4 bases, there was a span of 13 bases. The germline CDR1 and CDR2 sequences are KGHSH and LQKENI. This CDR3 is built from 14 residues. The CDR3 here is CASSQPAGSYGYTF. The CDR3 nucleotides are TGTGCCAGCTCACAACCGGCAGGGAGCTATGGCTACACCTTC.